Listed below are T cell receptor beta chains from one sample, sequenced in a study of blood T cell repertoires in COVID-19. Sequencing was performed with immunoSEQ multiplex PCR; in TCRdb, only in-frame clones are kept and a portion is missing. The sample lists 150,000 to 200,000 clones, approximately 80% occurring once. The specimen was peripheral blood. These receptors were collected from a human donor in a cohort sampled during active COVID-19. The CDR3 runs from the conserved cysteine through the conserved F or W. Fields, in order: J gene, D gene, clone size, V gene, CDR3 protein, CDR3 DNA. The D gene is left open where the match is weak. Part of the rows lack a size; the others show once, few, many or a class for expanded clones.

>TRBJ2-6|TRBD1|-|TRBV30
CAWETGTGGSGANVLTF
TGTGCCTGGGAAACAGGGACAGGAGGCTCTGGGGCCAACGTCCTGACTTTC
>TRBJ2-5|TRBD2|-|TRBV11-2
CASSPGSGGQETQYF
TGTGCCAGCAGCCCGGGGAGCGGGGGCCAAGAGACCCAGTACTTC
>TRBJ2-7|TRBD2|-|TRBV6-6
CASSRTSYSYEQYF
TGTGCCAGCAGCCGGACTAGCTACTCCTACGAGCAGTACTTC
>TRBJ1-6|-|few|TRBV6-5
CASRPGENSPLHF
TGTGCCAGTAGACCAGGGGAAAATTCACCCCTCCACTTT
>TRBJ2-6|-|-|TRBV2
CASKLIPGANVLTF
TGTGCCAGCAAACTTATACCTGGGGCCAACGTCCTGACTTTC
>TRBJ2-1|TRBD2|few|TRBV10-1
CASSDPLRGGNNEQFF
TGCGCCAGCAGTGATCCCTTGCGGGGGGGTAACAATGAGCAGTTCTTC
>TRBJ2-7|TRBD2|-|TRBV13
CASSLGPTSGDYEQYF
TGTGCCAGCAGCTTAGGCCCCACTAGCGGGGACTACGAGCAGTACTTC
>TRBJ1-2|TRBD1|-|TRBV19
CASSRGTGRINYGYTF
TGTGCCAGTAGTAGAGGGACAGGCAGAATTAACTATGGCTACACCTTC
>TRBJ2-3|TRBD2|-|TRBV6-2/TRBV6-3
CASSPGTSSSTDTQYF
TGTGCCAGCAGTCCCGGGACTAGCAGCAGCACAGATACGCAGTATTTT
>TRBJ2-7|-|-|TRBV18
CASSPGGGSSYEQYF
TGTGCCAGCTCACCAGGTGGGGGGTCCTCCTACGAGCAGTACTTC
>TRBJ1-1|-|-|TRBV9
CASSPSSGGMNTEAFF
TGTGCCAGCAGCCCTAGTTCCGGGGGGATGAACACTGAAGCTTTCTTT
>TRBJ2-7|-|-|TRBV28
CASSYLRTDYEQYF
TGTGCCAGCAGTTATTTAAGGACAGACTACGAGCAGTACTTC
>TRBJ2-2|-|-|TRBV4-1
CASSTTSRGTGELFF
TGCGCCAGCAGTACAACATCCCGGGGCACCGGGGAGCTGTTTTTT
>TRBJ2-2|-|-|TRBV29-1
CSVVILTGELFF
TGCAGCGTTGTAATACTCACCGGGGAGCTGTTTTTT
>TRBJ1-5|TRBD1|-|TRBV5-1
CASSLTGTNQPQHF
TGCGCCAGCAGCCTGACAGGGACTAATCAGCCCCAGCATTTT
>TRBJ2-1|TRBD2|-|TRBV5-1
CASSLQEAGALGSYNEQFF
TGCGCCAGCAGCTTGCAAGAAGCGGGGGCCCTCGGCTCCTACAATGAGCAGTTCTTC
>TRBJ1-1|-|-|TRBV9
CASSVGSAMNTEAFF
TGTGCCAGCAGCGTAGGGAGCGCGATGAACACTGAAGCTTTCTTT
>TRBJ1-2|TRBD1|-|TRBV23-1
CASSQSNRTGGDPPNYGYTF
TGCGCCAGCAGTCAATCTAATCGGACAGGGGGCGATCCCCCGAACTATGGCTACACCTTC
>TRBJ2-7|TRBD1|-|TRBV6-1
CASSEPGRGPYEQYF
TGTGCCAGCAGTGAACCAGGCAGGGGGCCCTACGAGCAGTACTTC
>TRBJ2-6|-|-|TRBV9
CASSVVDRKAGANVLTF
TGTGCCAGCAGCGTAGTTGACAGAAAGGCTGGGGCCAACGTCCTGACTTTC
>TRBJ1-6|-|-|TRBV27
CASSYDSPSSYNSPLHF
TGTGCCAGCAGTTATGACAGTCCCAGCTCCTATAATTCACCCCTCCACTTT
>TRBJ2-5|-|-|TRBV2
CASSPSTRRETQYF
TGTGCCAGCAGTCCCTCCACTAGGAGGGAGACCCAGTACTTC
>TRBJ1-5|-|-|TRBV19
CASSGQGEVGQPQHF
TGTGCCAGTAGTGGGCAGGGCGAAGTGGGTCAGCCCCAGCATTTT
>TRBJ2-5|TRBD2|-|TRBV5-1
CASSPGTSGGAQSKETQYF
TGCGCCAGCAGCCCAGGGACTAGCGGGGGGGCACAAAGTAAGGAGACCCAGTACTTC
>TRBJ1-2|TRBD1|few|TRBV19
CASSAGGTGYGYTF
TGTGCCAGTAGTGCCGGTGGGACAGGCTATGGCTACACCTTC
>TRBJ2-6|TRBD1|-|TRBV18
CASSLGQGGLGANVLTF
TGTGCCAGCTCACTAGGACAGGGGGGCTTGGGGGCCAACGTCCTGACTTTC
>TRBJ2-7|TRBD1|-|TRBV20-1
CSAHRGGEQYF
TGCAGCGCCCACAGGGGCGGCGAGCAGTACTTC
>TRBJ2-1|TRBD2|-|TRBV3-1/TRBV3-2
CAASNDGTRPNEQFF
TGTGCCGCATCAAACGACGGGACTAGGCCGAATGAGCAGTTCTTC
>TRBJ2-2|TRBD2|few|TRBV9
CASSVSGGASTGELFF
TGTGCCAGCAGCGTCTCCGGGGGGGCGAGCACCGGGGAGCTGTTTTTT
>TRBJ2-2|TRBD2|-|TRBV5-6
CASSKRAGSANTGELFF
TGTGCCAGCAGCAAGCGAGCGGGGTCGGCGAACACCGGGGAGCTGTTTTTT
>TRBJ2-2|TRBD1|-|TRBV4-1
CASSQDSGATGPTGELFF
TGCGCCAGCAGCCAAGATTCTGGGGCGACAGGGCCCACCGGGGAGCTGTTTTTT
>TRBJ2-7|TRBD1|-|TRBV6-2/TRBV6-3
CASSDRGRAFYEQYF
TGTGCCAGCAGTGACAGGGGGCGAGCTTTCTACGAGCAGTACTTC
>TRBJ1-6|TRBD1|few|TRBV11-2
CASSLGQGSNSPLHF
TGTGCCAGCAGCTTAGGACAGGGAAGTAATTCACCCCTCCACTTT
>TRBJ1-4|TRBD1|-|TRBV19
CASIPTTGSATNEKLFF
TGTGCCAGTATCCCCACGACAGGGAGTGCAACTAATGAAAAACTGTTTTTT
>TRBJ2-1|-|-|TRBV3-1/TRBV3-2
CASSQGHYNEQFF
TGTGCCAGCAGCCAAGGTCATTACAATGAGCAGTTCTTC
>TRBJ2-1|-|once|TRBV3-1/TRBV3-2
CASSITRSGKQFF
TGTGCCAGCAGCATAACAAGGTCGGGGAAACAGTTCTTC
>TRBJ2-1|-|few|TRBV7-9
CASSLAPGDEQFF
TGTGCCAGCAGCTTAGCTCCAGGTGATGAGCAGTTCTTC
>TRBJ1-1|-|-|TRBV4-1
CASSPDFGGRKTEAFF
TGCGCCAGCAGCCCAGACTTTGGGGGGAGGAAGACTGAAGCTTTCTTT
>TRBJ2-7|-|-|TRBV7-9
CASSLSEYEQYF
TGTGCCAGCAGCTTAAGCGAGTACGAGCAGTACTTC
>TRBJ2-1|TRBD2|-|TRBV30
CAWGGGPHSNEQFF
TGTGCCTGGGGCGGGGGACCCCACTCCAATGAGCAGTTCTTC
>TRBJ1-2|-|-|TRBV6-1
CASSDGTPYGYTF
TGTGCCAGCAGTGACGGGACACCCTATGGCTACACCTTC
>TRBJ2-3|-|-|TRBV4-2
CASSQDLGHERTDTQYF
TGTGCCAGCAGCCAAGATTTGGGACACGAGAGAACAGATACGCAGTATTTT
>TRBJ1-5|-|-|TRBV5-6
CASSLLSSNQPQHF
TGTGCCAGCAGCTTGCTCTCTAGCAATCAGCCCCAGCATTTT
>TRBJ2-1|-|-|TRBV5-8
CASSTGLSFTGGEQFF
TGTGCCAGCAGCACCGGACTAAGCTTTACGGGTGGTGAGCAGTTCTTC
>TRBJ1-2|-|once|TRBV5-1
CASSLASGGYGYTF
TGCGCCAGCAGCTTGGCCTCGGGGGGCTATGGCTACACCTTC
>TRBJ1-4|TRBD1|-|TRBV29-1
CSVRTGGAATNEKLFF
TGCAGCGTCCGGACAGGGGGAGCTGCAACTAATGAAAAACTGTTTTTT
>TRBJ1-2|-|-|TRBV27
CASTLRAGNYGYTF
TGTGCCAGTACCTTAAGGGCGGGGAACTATGGCTACACCTTC
>TRBJ2-1|TRBD2|-|TRBV27
CASGALAGIRSLAEQFF
TGTGCCTCAGGTGCGCTAGCGGGGATCAGAAGTTTGGCTGAGCAGTTCTTC
>TRBJ2-5|-|-|TRBV5-6
CASSLYQETQYF
TGTGCCAGCAGCCTGTACCAAGAGACCCAGTACTTC
>TRBJ1-1|-|-|TRBV15
CATSRDITGNRNTEAFF
TGTGCCACCAGCAGAGATATAACCGGGAATCGGAACACTGAAGCTTTCTTT
>TRBJ2-2|TRBD1|-|TRBV9
CASSVTGDPRELFF
TGTGCCAGCAGCGTAACAGGGGACCCTCGGGAGCTGTTTTTT
>TRBJ1-4|TRBD1|-|TRBV3-1/TRBV3-2
CASSPRTGFEKLFF
TGTGCCAGCAGCCCCAGGACAGGATTTGAAAAACTGTTTTTT
>TRBJ1-2|TRBD1|few|TRBV6-5
CASSYRDRDGYTF
TGTGCCAGCAGTTACCGCGACAGGGATGGCTACACCTTC
>TRBJ2-5|-|once|TRBV7-3
CASSLRDQETQYF
TGTGCCAGCAGCCTACGGGATCAAGAGACCCAGTACTTC
>TRBJ1-1|-|-|TRBV4-1
CASSQRTQSTEAFF
TGCGCCAGCAGCCAAAGGACACAGTCCACTGAAGCTTTCTTT
>TRBJ2-7|-|once|TRBV3-1/TRBV3-2
CASSQDRSALQYF
TGTGCCAGCAGCCAAGATCGCAGCGCGCTGCAGTACTTC
>TRBJ2-7|TRBD1|-|TRBV19
CASSLGQGEYEQYF
TGTGCCAGTAGCCTCGGACAGGGGGAATACGAGCAGTACTTC
>TRBJ1-1|-|-|TRBV6-5
CASSGGGFYTEAFF
TGTGCCAGCAGCGGGGGGGGGTTTTACACTGAAGCTTTCTTT
>TRBJ2-2|TRBD2|-|TRBV5-8
CASSTSGGRTGELFF
TGTGCCAGCAGCACGAGCGGGGGGAGGACCGGGGAGCTGTTTTTT